One sample yielded the 30 T cell receptor beta chains listed below, sequenced in a study of OX40 agonist ivuxolimab in advanced cancers. Profiled with immunoSEQ multiplex PCR; TCRdb holds only in-frame clones, not every one. The repertoire consists of about 82,000 clones, with roughly 92% occurring once and the leading ten covering about 0.6%. The source was CD4+ or CD8+ T cells sorted from blood, collected in a trial of the OX40 agonist ivuxolimab. The source is an adult with an advanced solid tumor such as melanoma, head and neck, liver or kidney cancer.

This clone was recorded once. Sequence at one end of the junction differs from germline and may be a read error. This chain links TRBV7-7 with TRBJ1-1, with TRBD1 as a possible D gene (5 bases). The CDR3 runs to 13 residues. The germline CDR1 and CDR2 sequences are SSHAT and FNYEAQ (reference sequence). This chain's CDR3 is CASSSVPGTEAFF. The CDR3 DNA follows: TGTGCTAGCAGCTCAGTCCCAGGGACTGAAGCTTTCTTT. Filled out from reference TRBV7-7 and TRBJ1-1, the complete variable domain reads GAGVSQSPRYKVTKRGQDVTLRCDPISSHATLYWYQQALGQGPEFLTYFNYEAQPDKSGLPSDRFSAERPEGSISTLTIQRTEQRDSAMYRCASSSVPGTEAFFGQGTRLTVV.

The chain couples TRBV5-1 to TRBJ2-5; TRBD1 or TRBD2 may be the D gene (6 bases each). The CDR3 covers 14 residues. Looked up from germline, CDR1 is SGHRS and CDR2 is YFSETQ. Trimming removed 0 bases at V and 5 bases at J, with 11 bases between. The CDR3: CASSLGGAMETQYF. The CDR3 DNA reads as TGCGCCAGCAGCTTGGGGGGGGCGATGGAGACCCAGTACTTC.

The V gene is TRBV7-9, the J gene TRBJ1-2, with D possibly being TRBD1 (5 bases). V was cut by 1 base and J by 4 bases, with 7 bases left in between. This CDR3 is built from 13 residues. Germline CDR1 and CDR2: SEHNR and FQNEAQ (reference sequence). CDR3 loop: CASSLGQLYGYTF. CDR3 nucleotide sequence: TGTGCCAGCAGCTTAGGACAGCTCTATGGCTACACCTTC.

V gene TRBV10-2 combines with J gene TRBJ2-1; D call uncertain. This CDR3 has 13 residues. Germline V gene sequence: CDR1 WSHSY, CDR2 SAAADI. The V gene lost 0 bases and the J gene lost 11 bases, with 11 bases spanning the gap. The CDR3 coding sequence is TGCGCCAGCAGTGAGTCGAACAGTGTAAAGCAGTTCTTC. It encodes CASSESNSVKQFF.

Comment on this clone: One end of the junction is discordant with germline, which a read error may explain. J is TRBJ2-7 and V is TRBV7-7; D not resolved. The CDR3 spans 13 residues. Germline loops: CDR1 SSHAT, CDR2 FNYEAQ (reference sequence). The CDR3 DNA reads TGTGCTAGCAGCTTCTCACAGACACACGAGCAGTACTTC. Its translation is CASSFSQTHEQYF.

The chain combines TRBV19 with TRBJ2-3; TRBD2 matches 8 bases. The CDR3 totals 15 residues. V trimming: 5 bases; J trimming: 4 bases; junction bases outside the gene matches: 8. Germline V gene sequence: CDR1 LNHDA, CDR2 SQIVND (reference sequence). The CDR3: CASSGREGLADTQYF. Written as DNA, the CDR3 is TGTGCCAGTAGTGGACGGGAGGGCCTGGCAGATACGCAGTATTTT.

The gene calls are TRBV7-3 and TRBJ1-1; D might be TRBD1 (6 bases). V lost 2 bases, J lost 4 bases, and 20 bases lay in between. The germline CDR1 and CDR2 sequences are SGHTA and FQGTGA. CDR3 length: 17 residues. The CDR3 here is CASSLRGLIQGGTEAFF. The CDR3 region has the DNA TGTGCCAGCAGCTTACGTGGCCTAATACAGGGCGGCACTGAAGCTTTCTTT.

The CDR3 loop is CASSYGWTDTQYF. The CDR3 bases are TGTGCCAGTAGTTACGGGTGGACAGATACGCAGTATTTT. The chain employs TRBV19 and TRBJ2-3, with no clear D. In germline, CDR1 is LNHDA, CDR2 SQIVND (reference sequence). Trimming pared 5 bases from V and 3 bases from J, leaving 9 bases between. This CDR3 is 13 amino acids long.

The rearrangement links TRBV11-2 to TRBJ2-2; D remains unclear. Between the trimmed V and J ends, which lost 0 bases and 4 bases, there was a span of 9 bases. The CDR3 spans 15 residues. The germline gives CDR1 SGHAT, CDR2 FQNNGV. CDR3 coding DNA: TGTGCCAGCAGCTTAGACGACACTCGCACCGGGGAGCTGTTTTTT. Its protein product is CASSLDDTRTGELFF.

V is TRBV23-1 and J is TRBJ2-1; D is perhaps TRBD1 (5 bases). TRBV23-1 is placed among ORFs of uncertain function. CDR3 length: 16 amino acids. V was trimmed by 2 bases and J by 0 bases, leaving 11 bases between them. CDR3 in DNA: TGCGCCAGCAGTCAAAAGAATAGGGGCTCCTACAATGAGCAGTTCTTC. Its translation: CASSQKNRGSYNEQFF.

The rearrangement links TRBV30 to TRBJ1-6, with a possible D match to TRBD1 (6 bases). Trimming stripped 4 bases from V and 10 bases from J, with 14 bases between. Germline V gene sequence: CDR1 GTSNPN, CDR2 SVGIG (reference sequence). This CDR3 contains 13 residues. The CDR3 loop reads CAWTDRIKSPLHF. The CDR3 DNA reads TGTGCCTGGACCGACAGGATAAAGTCACCCCTCCACTTT.

The chain uses TRBV5-1 and TRBJ2-7; D may be TRBD1 (6 bases). The CDR3 has 15 residues. Looked up from germline, CDR1 is SGHRS and CDR2 is YFSETQ. Trimming shortened V by 0 bases and J by 1 base, and 11 bases separated the two germline ends. The DNA for the CDR3 is TGCGCCAGCAGCTTGGGACAGGTTGGTTCCTACGAGCAGTACTTC. Translating gives CASSLGQVGSYEQYF.

Comments on this clone: At one end, the junction sequence differs from germline, possibly due to a read error. The chain carries TRBV19 and TRBJ1-1; TRBD1 matches 7 bases. The CDR3 loop spans 16 amino acids. Germline assignment: CDR1 LNHDA and CDR2 SQIVND (reference sequence). The CDR3 DNA follows: TGTGCCAGTAGGATAGGGGGACAGATAATGAACACTGAAGCTTTCTTT. It codes for CASRIGGQIMNTEAFF.

V gene TRBV5-6 combines with J gene TRBJ2-7; no clear D gene. Trimming took off 2 bases at V and 12 bases at J, with 15 bases between the two ends. This CDR3 comprises 12 residues. Germline CDR1 and CDR2: SGHDT and YYEEEE. The CDR3 nucleotides read TGTGCCAGCAGCTTAGGGAATCAAATCTGGTACTTC. Its translation: CASSLGNQIWYF.

This rearrangement joins TRBV2 to TRBJ2-1, with D maybe TRBD2 (6 bases). Germline CDR1 is SNHLY and CDR2 is FYNNEI. This CDR3 region has 14 residues. The V end was cut by 8 bases, the J end by 2 bases, with 13 bases between. Written as DNA, the CDR3 is TGTGCCAGCTTACGCGGGATGGCCTACAATGAGCAGTTCTTC. Translation gives CASLRGMAYNEQFF.

The V and J genes are TRBV2 and TRBJ2-3; 11 nucleotides align to TRBD2. The CDR3 has 15 amino acids. Germline lookup yields CDR1 SNHLY and CDR2 FYNNEI. V shed 7 bases, J shed 2 bases, and the junction held 5 bases outside the gene matches. CDR3 nucleotides: TGTGCCAGCATAGCGGGGGGGCGGGTCACAGATACGCAGTATTTT. Amino acid sequence: CASIAGGRVTDTQYF.

The chain joins TRBV7-9 to TRBJ1-2, with D possibly TRBD1 on 5 matching bases. This CDR3 has 12 amino acids. The germline V gene encodes CDR1 SEHNR and CDR2 FQNEAQ (reference sequence). The V gene lost 1 base and the J gene lost 10 bases, with 10 bases spanning the gap. The CDR3 loop is CASSLEGKFYTF. DNA for the CDR3: TGTGCCAGCAGCTTAGAGGGGAAGTTCTACACCTTC.

This rearrangement joins TRBV27 to TRBJ2-7; 8 bases agree with TRBD2. Germline CDR1 reads MNHEY; CDR2 reads SMNVEV (reference sequence). The CDR3 spans 16 residues. Unmatched junction bases numbered 14, after V lost 3 bases and J lost 7 bases. The CDR3 DNA is TGTGCCAGCAGTTTTCACCGGACTAGCCTGGTACGAGAGCAGTACTTC. Translated: CASSFHRTSLVREQYF.

The chain uses TRBV7-2 and TRBJ2-3; D remains ambiguous. Germline V gene lookup returns CDR1 SGHTA and CDR2 FQGNSA. The CDR3 runs to 15 residues. V lost 1 base and J lost 4, with 12 bases in between. CDR3 DNA: TGTGCCAGCAGCTTAGATGTTTGGGCGCCAGATACGCAGTATTTT. This codes for CASSLDVWAPDTQYF.

V is TRBV7-3 and J is TRBJ2-1; either TRBD1 or TRBD2 may supply D (5 bases each). The germline gives CDR1 SGHTA, CDR2 FQGTGA. With 0 bases removed from V and 0 bases from J, the gap between germline ends came to 15 bases. The CDR3 consists of 18 residues. The CDR3 sequence is CASSLTRDPSGSYNEQFF. As DNA, the CDR3 is TGTGCCAGCAGCTTAACGAGGGACCCTTCGGGCTCCTACAATGAGCAGTTCTTC.

This clone came up once. The chain has TRBV7-2 and TRBJ2-4; no reliable D call. CDR3 length equals 13 residues. Between the trimmed V and J ends, which lost 1 base and 6 bases, there was a span of 7 bases. Germline CDR1 is SGHTA and CDR2 is FQGNSA. The CDR3 region has the DNA TGTGCCAGCAGCTTAGGGGCGGCAAACATTCAGTACTTC. This codes for CASSLGAANIQYF.

The chain has TRBV30 and TRBJ2-2; D call uncertain. Germline CDR1 GTSNPN, CDR2 SVGIG (reference sequence). The CDR3 covers 14 residues. The CDR3 loop is CGGGSALNTGELFF. CDR3 bases: TGTGGTGGCGGATCCGCTCTAAACACCGGGGAGCTGTTTTTT.

The chain links TRBV29-1 to TRBJ2-3; the D gene is possibly TRBD2 (6 bases). This CDR3 contains 11 residues. Trimming pared 7 bases from V and 5 bases from J, leaving 10 bases between. CDR1 and CDR2 from the germline V gene are SQVTM and ANQGSEA. The CDR3 protein is CSALAGDTQYF. The CDR3 DNA reads TGCAGCGCACTAGCCGGAGATACGCAGTATTTT.

The CDR3 nucleotides read TGTGCCAGCAGTTACTCGAGATCCTCCTCTGGAAACACCATATATTTT. It translates to CASSYSRSSSGNTIYF. This chain links TRBV6-5 with TRBJ1-3, with D unclear. V shed 0 bases and J shed 0 bases, with 9 bases lying between them. The CDR3 length is 16 residues. Germline lookup yields CDR1 MNHEY and CDR2 SVGAGI.

The rearrangement links TRBV2 to TRBJ2-5, with 8 bases that match TRBD2. Germline-derived CDR1 and CDR2 are SNHLY and FYNNEI. After removal of 4 bases from V and 1 base from J, the junction contained 5 bases not matched to a gene. This CDR3 comprises 15 residues. CDR3 DNA: TGTGCCAGCAGTGGCGGCGGGGGGACCCAAGAGACCCAGTACTTC. It encodes CASSGGGGTQETQYF. Drawing the rest from reference TRBV2 and TRBJ2-5, the complete variable domain is EPEVTQTPSHQVTQMGQEVILRCVPISNHLYFYWYRQILGQKVEFLVSFYNNEISEKSEIFDDQFSVERPDGSNFTLKIRSTKLEDSAMYFCASSGGGGTQETQYFGPGTRLLVL.

V is TRBV11-2 and J is TRBJ2-1, with 7 bases aligning to TRBD2. V shed 5 bases, J shed 2 bases, and the junction held 9 bases outside the gene matches. CDR3 length equals 16 residues. The germline V gene has CDR1 SGHAT and CDR2 FQNNGV. In DNA, the CDR3 is TGTGCCAGCAGCCTCCGACTAGCCGAAACCTACAATGAGCAGTTCTTC. Protein sequence: CASSLRLAETYNEQFF.

The table lists this clone with a few counts. The chain carries TRBV5-6 and TRBJ1-4, with D maybe TRBD1 (6 bases). V lost 0 bases to trimming and J lost 6 bases, with 21 bases between them. This CDR3 has 18 amino acids. The germline CDR1 and CDR2 sequences are SGHDT and YYEEEE. Written as DNA, the CDR3 is TGTGCCAGCAGCTTGGCGGGGGGCCTTGGAGAAAGTTATGAAAAACTGTTTTTT. Encoded protein: CASSLAGGLGESYEKLFF. Full variable domain (remainder filled in from reference TRBV5-6 and TRBJ1-4): DAGVTQSPTHLIKTRGQQVTLRCSPKSGHDTVSWYQQALGQGPQFIFQYYEEEERQRGNFPDRFSGHQFPNYSSELNVNALLLGDSALYLCASSLAGGLGESYEKLFFGSGTQLSVL.

The rearrangement uses TRBV19 and TRBJ1-3; no definite D call. The CDR3 loop spans 12 amino acids. V was cut by 4 bases and J by 3 bases, with 4 bases left in between. Germline V gives CDR1 LNHDA, CDR2 SQIVND (reference sequence). The CDR3 region is CASSTNGNTIYF. CDR3 in DNA: TGTGCCAGTAGTACCAATGGAAACACCATATATTTT.

The J gene is TRBJ2-5, the V gene TRBV6-5, with 9 bases fitting TRBD2. V dropped 5 bases and J dropped 0; count of bases not matched to a gene: 1. CDR1 is MNHEY and CDR2 is SVGAGI in the germline V gene. The CDR3 length is 14 residues. The CDR3 loop reads CASSGLANQETQYF. For the CDR3, the DNA is TGTGCCAGCAGTGGACTAGCGAACCAAGAGACCCAGTACTTC.

This chain uses TRBV11-2 with TRBJ2-7; 10 bases match TRBD1. V lost 4 bases to trimming and J lost 3 bases; unmatched junction nucleotides: 6. CDR1 is SGHAT, CDR2 FQNNGV, per germline. The CDR3 consists of 15 residues. The CDR3 DNA follows: TGTGCCAGCAGCTCCGGGACAGGGGCGGGCTACGAGCAGTACTTC. Protein: CASSSGTGAGYEQYF.